This TCR beta chain was documented in a study of blood T cell repertoires in COVID-19 (dated by TCRdb to 2020 to 2021). In the study overall: Collaborator samples came from the United States, Italy and Spain and covered acute and convalescent phases of COVID-19. Where available, HLA class I and class II types were taken from metadata supplied by the sample provider and were not determined by assay-based typing. Sample metadata almost always included a de-identified subject ID, COVID-19 status, age in years and sex. A freely available public database, intended as a resource for researchers studying the immune response to SARS-CoV-2, is where the repertoires were released. The dataset comprised deeply sampled blood TCRbeta repertoires from subjects exposed to, actively infected with, or recovered from COVID-19. The samples were drawn from the first 160 participants of the ongoing ImmuneRACE study and from about 1,200 subjects provided by 6 global collaborators. The material from the prospective study consisted of cDNA or gDNA derived from T cells, B-cell-depleted T cells, or PBMCs.

What the research found in general, with its limitations: How much clinical and demographic metadata was included differed by source and by participant, and the metadata was provided uncurated.

From the cysteine up to the phenylalanine, the CDR3 has a length of 15 residues. The entry retains the CDR3 DNA only, 45 bases that are in frame from base 1. Germline trimming: 5 bases from V, 2 bases from J; junction bases outside gene matches: 5. The germline V gene (reference sequence) gives CDR1 as SGHNT and CDR2 as YYREEE. Whole blood was collected in K2EDTA tubes by collaborating institutions according to the institutions' own protocols. Collaborator samples were shipped for TCRbeta analysis as frozen whole blood, isolated PBMCs, or DNA extracted from either sample type. Worth noting for this clone: No cognate antigen has been identified for it. Per-nucleotide qualities are absent, and no much larger clonotype sits a single base away.

TCRbeta CDR3 regions were amplified from genomic DNA by means of the immunoSEQ Assay, a bias-controlled multiplex PCR. The authors processed their data as follows. The number of nucleated cells in each sample was estimated from the amplification of reference gene primers within the assay. To quantify the absolute abundance of each unique TCRbeta CDR3 rearrangement, sequence reads were collapsed and filtered. For each sample, productive Simpson clonality was calculated by taking the square root of Simpson's diversity index across productive rearrangements. TCRdb carries this immuneACCESS record with in-frame sequences only. Its versions omit some clonotypes, under half of them owing to an unresolved V gene in the studies checked, with the rest unexplained. The DNA was the basis for D and trimming; V, J and clone size are from that table. Counted in this sample were around 190,000 clones; around 85% of them appeared once. Clones ranked in the top ten supply around 8% of the sample.

This TCR was sampled from a woman aged 60 to 75 with acute or convalescent COVID-19. The sequenced material came from peripheral blood. The chain employs TRBV5-4 and TRBJ2-2; 8 nucleotides in the junction match TRBD2. The CDR3 region: CASSRSGDNTGELFF. The nucleotide sequence is given as TGTGCCAGCAGTCGTAGCGGGGACAACACCGGGGAGCTGTTTTTT. The full variable domain, with segments outside the CDR3 supplied by the reference TRBV5-4 and TRBJ2-2 proteins, appears as ETGVTQSPTHLIKTRGQQVTLRCSSQSGHNTVSWYQQALGQGPQFIFQYYREEENGRGNFPPRFSGLQFPNYSSELNVNALELDDSALYLCASSRSGDNTGELFFGEGSRLTVL.